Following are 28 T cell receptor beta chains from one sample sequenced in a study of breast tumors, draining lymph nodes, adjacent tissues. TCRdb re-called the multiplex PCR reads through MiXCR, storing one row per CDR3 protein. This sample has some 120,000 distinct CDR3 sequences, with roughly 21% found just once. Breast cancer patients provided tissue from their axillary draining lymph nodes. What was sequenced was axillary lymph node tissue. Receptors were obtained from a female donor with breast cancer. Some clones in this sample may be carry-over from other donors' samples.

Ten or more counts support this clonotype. The CDR3 is CSARPDRDYGYTF. CDR3 in DNA: TGCAGTGCCAGACCCGACAGGGACTATGGCTACACCTTC. This rearrangement joins TRBV20-1 to TRBJ1-2, with 7 bases fitting TRBD1. V trimming: 6 bases; J trimming: 3 bases; junction bases outside the gene matches: 7. Germline V lookup: CDR1 DFQATT, CDR2 SNEGSKA (reference sequence). The CDR3 has 13 residues.

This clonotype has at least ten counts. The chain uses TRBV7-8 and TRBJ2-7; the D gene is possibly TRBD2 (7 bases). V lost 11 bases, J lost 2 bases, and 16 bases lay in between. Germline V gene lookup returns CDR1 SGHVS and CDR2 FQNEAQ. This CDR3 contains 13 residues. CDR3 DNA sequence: TGTGCCTTTCAGGGGCGGGGGACCTACGAGCAGTACTTC. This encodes CAFQGRGTYEQYF.

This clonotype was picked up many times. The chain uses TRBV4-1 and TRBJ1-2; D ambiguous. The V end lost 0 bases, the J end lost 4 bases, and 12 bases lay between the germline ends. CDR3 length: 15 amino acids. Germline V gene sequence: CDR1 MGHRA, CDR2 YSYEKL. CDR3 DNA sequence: TGCGCCAGCAGCCAAGATACCTCAGTAGTCTATGGCTACACCTTC. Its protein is CASSQDTSVVYGYTF.

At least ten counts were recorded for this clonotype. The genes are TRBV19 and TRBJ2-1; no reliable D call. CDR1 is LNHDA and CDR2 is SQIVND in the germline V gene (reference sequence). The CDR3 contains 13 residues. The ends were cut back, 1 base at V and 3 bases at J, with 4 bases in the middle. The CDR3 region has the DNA TGTGCCAGTAGTATAGGGGGCTACAATGAGCAGTTCTTC. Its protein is CASSIGGYNEQFF.

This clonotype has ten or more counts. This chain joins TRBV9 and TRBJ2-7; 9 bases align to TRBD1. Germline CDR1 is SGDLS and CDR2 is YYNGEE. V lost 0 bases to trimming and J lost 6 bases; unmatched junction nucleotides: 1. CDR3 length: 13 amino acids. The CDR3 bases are TGTGCCAGCAGCGTAGACAGGGGGCGCGAGCAGTACTTC. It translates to CASSVDRGREQYF.

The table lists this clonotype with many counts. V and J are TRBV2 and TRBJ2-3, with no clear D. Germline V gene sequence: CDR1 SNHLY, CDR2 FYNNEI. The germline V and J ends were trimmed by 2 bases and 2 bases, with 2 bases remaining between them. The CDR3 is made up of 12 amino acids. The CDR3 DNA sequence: TGTGCCAGCAGTGAAACCACAGATACGCAGTATTTT. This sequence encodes CASSETTDTQYF.

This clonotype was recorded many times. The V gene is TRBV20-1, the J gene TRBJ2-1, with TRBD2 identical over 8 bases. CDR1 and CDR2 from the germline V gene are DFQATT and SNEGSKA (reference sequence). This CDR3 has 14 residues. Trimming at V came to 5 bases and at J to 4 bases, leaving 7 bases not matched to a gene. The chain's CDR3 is CSARPGLGYNEQFF. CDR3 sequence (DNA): TGCAGTGCTCGACCGGGACTAGGGTACAATGAGCAGTTCTTC.

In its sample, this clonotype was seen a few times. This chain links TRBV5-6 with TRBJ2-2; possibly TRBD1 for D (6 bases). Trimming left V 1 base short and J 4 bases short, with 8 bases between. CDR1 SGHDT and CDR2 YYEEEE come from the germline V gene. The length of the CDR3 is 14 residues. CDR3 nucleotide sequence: TGTGCCAGCAGCTTGACAGGGACCACCGGGGAGCTGTTTTTT. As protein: CASSLTGTTGELFF.

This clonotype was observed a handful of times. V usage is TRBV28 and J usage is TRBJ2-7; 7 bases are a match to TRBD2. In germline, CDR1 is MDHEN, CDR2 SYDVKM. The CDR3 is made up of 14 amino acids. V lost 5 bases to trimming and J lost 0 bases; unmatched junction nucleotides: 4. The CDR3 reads CASSPERDSYEQYF. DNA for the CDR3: TGTGCCAGCAGTCCCGAGCGGGACTCCTACGAGCAGTACTTC.

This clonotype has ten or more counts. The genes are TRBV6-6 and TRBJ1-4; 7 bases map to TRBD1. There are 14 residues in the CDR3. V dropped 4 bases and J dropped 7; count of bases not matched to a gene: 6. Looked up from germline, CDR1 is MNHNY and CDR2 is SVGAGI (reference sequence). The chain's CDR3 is CASSWGTVAEKLFF. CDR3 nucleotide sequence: TGTGCCAGCAGTTGGGGGACAGTAGCTGAAAAACTGTTTTTT.

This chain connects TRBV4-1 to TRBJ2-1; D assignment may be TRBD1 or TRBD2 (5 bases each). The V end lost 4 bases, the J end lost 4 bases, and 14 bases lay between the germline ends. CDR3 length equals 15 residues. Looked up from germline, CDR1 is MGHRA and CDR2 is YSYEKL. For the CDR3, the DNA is TGCGCCAGCAGCCCGAGGGGCGCGGAATACAATGAGCAGTTCTTC. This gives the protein CASSPRGAEYNEQFF.

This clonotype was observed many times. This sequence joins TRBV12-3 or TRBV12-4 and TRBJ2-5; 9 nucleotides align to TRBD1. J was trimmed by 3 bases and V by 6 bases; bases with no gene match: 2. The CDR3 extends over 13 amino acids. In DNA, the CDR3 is TGTGCCAGCAGGTGGACAGGGGAAGAGACCCAGTACTTC. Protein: CASRWTGEETQYF.

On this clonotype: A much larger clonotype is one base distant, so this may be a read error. The DNA for the CDR3 is TGTGCCAGCAGTTTATGGGGTAGCGGCTACGCCTTC. The encoded protein is CASSLWGSGYAF. The chain employs TRBV12-3 or TRBV12-4 and TRBJ1-2; D remains ambiguous. The length of the CDR3 is 12 residues.

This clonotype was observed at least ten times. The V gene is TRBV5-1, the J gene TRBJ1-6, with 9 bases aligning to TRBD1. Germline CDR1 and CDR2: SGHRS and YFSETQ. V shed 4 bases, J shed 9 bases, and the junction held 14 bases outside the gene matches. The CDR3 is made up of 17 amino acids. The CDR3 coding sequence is TGCGCCAGCAGCGCCGGGACAGGGCTGCCTCAGGTTTCACCCCTCCACTTT. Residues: CASSAGTGLPQVSPLHF.

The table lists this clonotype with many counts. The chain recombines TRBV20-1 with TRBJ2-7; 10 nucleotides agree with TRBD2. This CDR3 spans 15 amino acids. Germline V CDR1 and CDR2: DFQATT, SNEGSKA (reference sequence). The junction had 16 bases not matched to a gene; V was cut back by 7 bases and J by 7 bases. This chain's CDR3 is CSVLGLIAGGPEQYF. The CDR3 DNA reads TGCAGTGTATTGGGATTGATAGCGGGAGGCCCTGAGCAGTACTTC.

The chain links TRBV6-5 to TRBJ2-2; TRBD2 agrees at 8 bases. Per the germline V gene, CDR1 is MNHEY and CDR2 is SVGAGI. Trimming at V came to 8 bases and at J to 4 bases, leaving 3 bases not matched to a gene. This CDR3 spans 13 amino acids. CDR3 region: CASRGGGTGELFF. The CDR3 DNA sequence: TGTGCCAGCCGGGGGGGAGGCACCGGGGAGCTGTTTTTT.

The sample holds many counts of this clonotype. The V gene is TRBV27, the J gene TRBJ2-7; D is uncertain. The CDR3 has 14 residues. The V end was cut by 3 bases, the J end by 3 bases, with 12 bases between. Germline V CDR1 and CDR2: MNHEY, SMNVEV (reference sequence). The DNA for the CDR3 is TGTGCCAGCAGTTTCCACCGCTTTAACTACGAGCAGTACTTC. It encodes CASSFHRFNYEQYF.

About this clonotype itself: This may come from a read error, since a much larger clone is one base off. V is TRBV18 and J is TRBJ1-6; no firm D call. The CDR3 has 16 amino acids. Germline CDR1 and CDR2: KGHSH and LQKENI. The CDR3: CASSPIPFSHNSPLHF. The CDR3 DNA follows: TGTGCCAGCTCACCAATCCCATTCTCCCATAATTCACCCCTCCACTTT. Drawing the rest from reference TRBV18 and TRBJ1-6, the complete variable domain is NAGVMQNPRHLVRRRGQEARLRCSPMKGHSHVYWYRQLPEEGLKFMVYLQKENIIDESGMPKERFSAEFPKEGPSILRIQQVVRGDSAAYFCASSPIPFSHNSPLHFGNGTRLTVT.

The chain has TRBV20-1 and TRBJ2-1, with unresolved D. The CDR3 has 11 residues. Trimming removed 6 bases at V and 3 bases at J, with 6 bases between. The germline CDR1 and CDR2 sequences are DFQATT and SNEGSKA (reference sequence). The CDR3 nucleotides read TGCAGTGCGCCATACTACAATGAGCAGTTCTTC. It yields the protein CSAPYYNEQFF.

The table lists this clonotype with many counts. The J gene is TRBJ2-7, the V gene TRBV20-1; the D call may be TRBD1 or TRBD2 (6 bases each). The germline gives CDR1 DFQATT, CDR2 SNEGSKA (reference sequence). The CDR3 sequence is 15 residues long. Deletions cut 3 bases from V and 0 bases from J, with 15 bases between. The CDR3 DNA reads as TGCAGTGCTAGTATGGGGGGCTCAAGCTCCTACGAGCAGTACTTC. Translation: CSASMGGSSSYEQYF.

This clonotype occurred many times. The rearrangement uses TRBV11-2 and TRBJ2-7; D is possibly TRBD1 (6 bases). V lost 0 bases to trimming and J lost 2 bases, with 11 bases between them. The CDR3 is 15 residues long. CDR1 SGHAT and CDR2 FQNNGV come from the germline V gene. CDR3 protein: CASSLEPGQPYEQYF. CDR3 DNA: TGTGCCAGCAGCTTAGAACCCGGACAGCCCTACGAGCAGTACTTC.

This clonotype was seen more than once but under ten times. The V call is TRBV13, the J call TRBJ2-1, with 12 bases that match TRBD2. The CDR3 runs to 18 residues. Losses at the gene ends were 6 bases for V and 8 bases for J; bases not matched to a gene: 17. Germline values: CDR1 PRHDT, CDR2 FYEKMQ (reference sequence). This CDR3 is CASRHLAGGPLISDEQFF. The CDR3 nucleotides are TGTGCCAGCAGACACCTAGCGGGGGGGCCCCTTATTTCCGATGAGCAGTTCTTC.

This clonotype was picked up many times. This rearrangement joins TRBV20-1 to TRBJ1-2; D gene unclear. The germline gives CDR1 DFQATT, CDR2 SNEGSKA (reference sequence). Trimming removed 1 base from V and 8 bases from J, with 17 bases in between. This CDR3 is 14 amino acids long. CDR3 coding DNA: TGCAGTGCTAGAGGGAGGTGGAATGAGGAAGGCTACACCTTC. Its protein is CSARGRWNEEGYTF.

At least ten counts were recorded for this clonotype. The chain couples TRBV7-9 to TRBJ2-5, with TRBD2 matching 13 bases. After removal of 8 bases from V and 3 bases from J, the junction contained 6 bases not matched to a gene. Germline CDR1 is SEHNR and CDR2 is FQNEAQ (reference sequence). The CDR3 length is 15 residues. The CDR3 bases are TGTGCCAGCGGGGGCGGACTAGCGGGAGAAGAGACCCAGTACTTC. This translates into CASGGGLAGEETQYF.

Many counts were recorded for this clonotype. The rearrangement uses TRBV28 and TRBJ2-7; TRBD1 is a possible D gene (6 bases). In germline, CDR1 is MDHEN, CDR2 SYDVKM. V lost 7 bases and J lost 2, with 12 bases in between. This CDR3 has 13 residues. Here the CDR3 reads CASTPRGPYEQYF. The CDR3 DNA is TGTGCCAGCACTCCCAGGGGCCCCTACGAGCAGTACTTC.

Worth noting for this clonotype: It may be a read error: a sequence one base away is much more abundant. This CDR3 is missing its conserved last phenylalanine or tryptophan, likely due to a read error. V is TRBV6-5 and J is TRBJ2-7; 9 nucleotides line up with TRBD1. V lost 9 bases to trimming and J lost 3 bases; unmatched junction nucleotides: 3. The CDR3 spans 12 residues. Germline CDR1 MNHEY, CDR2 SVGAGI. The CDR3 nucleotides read TGTGCCAGTCGGACAGGGGTCTACGAGCAGTACTGC. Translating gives CASRTGVYEQYC.

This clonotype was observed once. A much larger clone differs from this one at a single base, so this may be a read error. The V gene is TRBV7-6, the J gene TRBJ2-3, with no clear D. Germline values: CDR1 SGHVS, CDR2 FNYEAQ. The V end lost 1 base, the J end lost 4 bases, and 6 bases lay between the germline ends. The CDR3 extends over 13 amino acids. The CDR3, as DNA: TGTGCCAGCAGCTTAGGTTGGTCAGATACGCAGTATTTT. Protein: CASSLGWSDTQYF.

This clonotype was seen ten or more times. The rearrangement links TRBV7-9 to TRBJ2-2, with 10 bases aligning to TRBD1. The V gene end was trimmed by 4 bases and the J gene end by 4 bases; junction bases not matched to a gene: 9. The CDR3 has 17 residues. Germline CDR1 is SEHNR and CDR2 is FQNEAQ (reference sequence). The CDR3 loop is CASSSTDRGLRTGELFF. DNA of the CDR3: TGTGCCAGCAGCTCCACCGACAGGGGGCTACGCACCGGGGAGCTGTTTTTT. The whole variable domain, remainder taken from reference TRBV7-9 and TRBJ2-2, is DTGVSQNPRHKITKRGQNVTFRCDPISEHNRLYWYRQTLGQGPEFLTYFQNEAQLEKSRLLSDRFSAERPKGSFSTLEIQRTEQGDSAMYLCASSSTDRGLRTGELFFGEGSRLTVL.